The clone carrying this T cell receptor beta chain was recorded a few times. Its antigen is not known. Germline CDR1 and CDR2: DFQATT and SNEGSKA (reference sequence). With 0 bases removed from V and 4 bases from J, the gap between germline ends came to 9 bases. CDR3 length: 13 amino acids. Each CDR3 protein gets one entry after TCRdb re-called the 5' RACE reads with MiXCR. Of more than 1.5 million distinct CDR3 sequences listed, about 32% are singletons. This specimen comes from a study of identical twins. Study-level points and caveats: Invariant MAIT and iNKT cells could partly confound zero-insertion analyses. Reduced insertions were recorded for abundant cord blood beta clonotypes, with no such pattern in memory repertoires.

This TCR was sampled from a newborn girl in good health. Input material: cord blood. The rearrangement links TRBV20-1 to TRBJ2-5, with a weak D call TRBD1 (5 bases). The CDR3 sequence: CSARDRVRETQYF. The CDR3 region has the DNA TGCAGTGCTAGAGACAGGGTTCGAGAGACCCAGTACTTC.